A selection of T cell receptor beta chains follows, all from one sample in a study of blood T cell repertoires in COVID-19. Some clones are missing from TCRdb's copy, which holds only in-frame ones; the method was immunoSEQ multiplex PCR. The table has about 180,000 clones, roughly 84% seen once; the top ten hold approximately 18%. The sample consisted of peripheral blood. Source of these receptors: a person in their 70s with COVID-19, enrolled during active disease. CDR3s leave out the opening cysteine and the closing phenylalanine or tryptophan. D genes are given only for firm matches.

CDR3aa | d_gene | len | j_gene | v_gene
SVVQGAGYTQY | TRBD1 | 11 | TRBJ2-3 | TRBV29-1
ASSWTGGTNEKLF | TRBD1 | 13 | TRBJ1-4 | TRBV6-5
ASSVVAGGPDTQY | TRBD2 | 13 | TRBJ2-3 | TRBV9
AWSRREPTDTQY | TRBD2 | 12 | TRBJ2-3 | TRBV30
AWSSGGDQPQH | - | 11 | TRBJ1-5 | TRBV30
ASSPNGGRGNEKLF | - | 14 | TRBJ1-4 | TRBV18
ASSPGTLNTGELF | - | 13 | TRBJ2-2 | TRBV11-1
ASRTGNVKNKGPNEQF | - | 16 | TRBJ2-1 | TRBV27
SVSPTGSSNQPQH | - | 13 | TRBJ1-5 | TRBV29-1
ASSHDPGGTEAF | TRBD1 | 12 | TRBJ1-1 | TRBV4-1
ASSPNRDEQF | - | 10 | TRBJ2-1 | TRBV7-2
ATSRIGQPHEKLF | - | 13 | TRBJ1-4 | TRBV15
ATSLRRTGEQY | - | 11 | TRBJ2-7 | TRBV15
ASSVTGSDPDTQY | - | 13 | TRBJ2-3 | TRBV6-4
ASSPLEFSGANVLT | - | 14 | TRBJ2-6 | TRBV18
ASSRRGRGFEGTDTQY | - | 16 | TRBJ2-3 | TRBV19
ASGDPTGEQF | TRBD1 | 10 | TRBJ2-1 | TRBV3-1/TRBV3-2
AISESRVSNQPQH | - | 13 | TRBJ1-5 | TRBV10-3
ASSFTGLVGYT | - | 11 | TRBJ1-2 | TRBV12-3/TRBV12-4
ASSRQGSNRGNTIY | TRBD1 | 14 | TRBJ1-3 | TRBV2
ASSLGYTAGELF | - | 12 | TRBJ2-2 | TRBV5-4
ATSREGRSDEKLF | - | 13 | TRBJ1-4 | TRBV15
ASSLVGNIQY | - | 10 | TRBJ2-4 | TRBV7-9
ASYPESYNEQF | - | 11 | TRBJ2-1 | TRBV5-8
ASSRYRQAGSSPLH | - | 14 | TRBJ1-6 | TRBV3-1/TRBV3-2
ASSERFPQGISFEQY | - | 15 | TRBJ2-7 | TRBV10-1
ASTGGAVTGELF | - | 12 | TRBJ2-2 | TRBV28
ASSRVSGRVRVEQF | TRBD2 | 14 | TRBJ2-1 | TRBV3-1/TRBV3-2
ASRDRGYEQY | TRBD1 | 10 | TRBJ2-7 | TRBV19
ASSSLQAWATDTQY | - | 14 | TRBJ2-3 | TRBV6-2/TRBV6-3
ASSLLAGGASEETQY | TRBD2 | 15 | TRBJ2-5 | TRBV7-9
ASSITTGVNTGELF | TRBD1 | 14 | TRBJ2-2 | TRBV6-6
SVEKDYKKTQY | - | 11 | TRBJ2-5 | TRBV29-1
ASSRTTGTSGANVLT | - | 15 | TRBJ2-6 | TRBV5-1
ASSLGSGGLTDTQY | TRBD2 | 14 | TRBJ2-3 | TRBV5-1
ASSSGLVLDEQY | TRBD2 | 12 | TRBJ2-7 | TRBV13
ASSVWTGGDSNQPQH | - | 15 | TRBJ1-5 | TRBV21-1
ASSLFGYEQY | - | 10 | TRBJ2-7 | TRBV11-2
ASRPTSGRAVEQF | TRBD2 | 13 | TRBJ2-1 | TRBV7-2
ASSRTGRANTEAF | - | 13 | TRBJ1-1 | TRBV5-1
ASSRGTGSNQPQH | TRBD1 | 13 | TRBJ1-5 | TRBV27
ASSAGTGYAEQY | TRBD1 | 12 | TRBJ2-7 | TRBV5-8
ASTLAGTYEQY | TRBD2 | 11 | TRBJ2-7 | TRBV19
ASTAGQGGQPQH | TRBD1 | 12 | TRBJ1-5 | TRBV5-1
ASSPMRFRTGELF | - | 13 | TRBJ2-2 | TRBV10-1
ASSRTGTGPLEPQH | TRBD1 | 14 | TRBJ1-5 | TRBV19
ASSLNLQGETQY | - | 12 | TRBJ2-5 | TRBV7-2
ASSRDSSNTGELF | TRBD1 | 13 | TRBJ2-2 | TRBV28
ASSQPDRGSAEAF | TRBD1 | 13 | TRBJ1-1 | TRBV4-3
ASQRQGSATNEKLF | - | 14 | TRBJ1-4 | TRBV19
AWTTPGAGTEAF | - | 12 | TRBJ1-1 | TRBV30